These T cell receptor beta chains were read from a single sample in a study of control samples from healthy donors and cancer patients. Data came from immunoSEQ multiplex PCR; TCRdb stores just in-frame clones and leaves some out. The table includes some 250,000 clones, roughly 87% detected once. Material for sequencing was PBMCs. The receptors were sampled from a woman aged 55-70 years with lung cancer. The CDR3 runs from the conserved cysteine through the conserved F or W. Each record gives: clone size, V gene, J gene, D gene, CDR3 protein, CDR3 DNA. The D gene is left open where the match is weak. Some rows mark clone size as missing; the rest say once, few, many or name a class of expanded clone.

abundance: many
v_gene: TRBV5-1
j_gene: TRBJ1-3
d_gene: .
CDR3aa: CASSLQPQGSGNTIYF
CDR3nt: TGCGCCAGCAGCCTACAGCCACAGGGCTCTGGAAACACCATATATTTT

abundance: .
v_gene: TRBV4-1
j_gene: TRBJ2-5
d_gene: .
CDR3aa: CASSRLGETQYF
CDR3nt: TGCGCCAGCAGCCGACTTGGGGAGACCCAGTACTTC

abundance: .
v_gene: TRBV9
j_gene: TRBJ1-6
d_gene: .
CDR3aa: CASSVSPGNDNSPLHF
CDR3nt: TGTGCCAGCAGCGTGTCGCCAGGGAACGATAATTCACCCCTCCACTTT

abundance: .
v_gene: TRBV3-1/TRBV3-2
j_gene: TRBJ2-5
d_gene: .
CDR3aa: CASSQDWQETQYF
CDR3nt: TGTGCCAGCAGCCAAGACTGGCAAGAGACCCAGTACTTC

abundance: .
v_gene: TRBV28
j_gene: TRBJ2-7
d_gene: .
CDR3aa: CASSLLGRGPGSEQYF
CDR3nt: TGTGCCAGCAGTTTACTTGGGCGGGGGCCTGGGTCCGAGCAGTACTTC

abundance: .
v_gene: TRBV7-9
j_gene: TRBJ1-6
d_gene: .
CDR3aa: CASSLQGLGSPLHF
CDR3nt: TGTGCCAGCAGCTTACAGGGTTTAGGTTCACCCCTCCACTTT

abundance: .
v_gene: TRBV18
j_gene: TRBJ1-2
d_gene: .
CDR3aa: CASSPTRDNNYGYTF
CDR3nt: TGTGCCAGCTCACCAACCCGAGACAATAACTATGGCTACACCTTC

abundance: once
v_gene: TRBV6-5
j_gene: TRBJ2-1
d_gene: .
CDR3aa: CASSPYNEQFF
CDR3nt: TGTGCCAGCAGCCCGTACAATGAGCAGTTCTTC

abundance: once
v_gene: TRBV2
j_gene: TRBJ2-1
d_gene: .
CDR3aa: CASRVDRTFF
CDR3nt: TGTGCCAGCAGGGTGGACAGAACCTTCTTC

abundance: .
v_gene: TRBV28
j_gene: TRBJ2-3
d_gene: TRBD1
CDR3aa: CASSPTGFADTQYF
CDR3nt: TGTGCCAGCAGCCCGACAGGGTTCGCAGATACGCAGTATTTT

abundance: .
v_gene: TRBV7-9
j_gene: TRBJ2-2
d_gene: .
CDR3aa: CASSPRGAGITGELFF
CDR3nt: TGTGCCAGCAGCCCTCGGGGAGCAGGGATTACCGGGGAGCTGTTTTTT

abundance: .
v_gene: TRBV7-3
j_gene: TRBJ2-7
d_gene: TRBD1
CDR3aa: CASSLVGSGGEQYF
CDR3nt: TGTGCCAGCAGCTTAGTGGGGTCAGGGGGCGAGCAGTACTTC

abundance: once
v_gene: TRBV5-1
j_gene: TRBJ2-7
d_gene: .
CDR3aa: CASSLWVSGVEFYEQYF
CDR3nt: TGCGCCAGCAGCTTGTGGGTATCAGGGGTCGAATTTTACGAGCAGTACTTC

abundance: .
v_gene: TRBV5-4
j_gene: TRBJ1-2
d_gene: TRBD1
CDR3aa: CASSLAPTGDGYTF
CDR3nt: TGTGCCAGCAGCTTGGCCCCTACAGGGGATGGCTACACCTTC

abundance: few
v_gene: TRBV30
j_gene: TRBJ2-1
d_gene: TRBD2
CDR3aa: CAWRTSSNEQFF
CDR3nt: TGTGCCTGGCGGACTAGCAGTAATGAGCAGTTCTTC

abundance: .
v_gene: TRBV28
j_gene: TRBJ1-5
d_gene: .
CDR3aa: CASSLPHHGQPQHF
CDR3nt: TGTGCCAGCAGTTTACCCCACCACGGTCAGCCCCAGCATTTT

abundance: once
v_gene: TRBV5-1
j_gene: TRBJ1-1
d_gene: TRBD1
CDR3aa: CASSLSGQTTEAFF
CDR3nt: TGCGCCAGCAGCTTGTCGGGACAGACAACTGAAGCTTTCTTT

abundance: .
v_gene: TRBV5-1
j_gene: TRBJ1-1
d_gene: TRBD1
CDR3aa: CASSNLGQGTEAFF
CDR3nt: TGCGCCAGCAGCAACCTAGGACAGGGCACTGAAGCTTTCTTT

abundance: .
v_gene: TRBV18
j_gene: TRBJ2-3
d_gene: TRBD2
CDR3aa: CASSPPGLAGRTDTQYF
CDR3nt: TGTGCCAGCTCACCACCTGGACTAGCGGGACGGACAGATACGCAGTATTTT

abundance: .
v_gene: TRBV7-2
j_gene: TRBJ1-1
d_gene: .
CDR3aa: CASSLMYTEAFF
CDR3nt: TGTGCCAGCAGCTTAATGTACACTGAAGCTTTCTTT

abundance: .
v_gene: TRBV7-3
j_gene: TRBJ2-1
d_gene: TRBD2
CDR3aa: CASSLTGVAGGQFF
CDR3nt: TGTGCCAGCAGCTTAACGGGGGTAGCGGGAGGCCAGTTCTTC

abundance: .
v_gene: TRBV18
j_gene: TRBJ2-2
d_gene: TRBD1
CDR3aa: CASSPGQVTGELFF
CDR3nt: TGTGCCAGCTCGCCGGGACAGGTCACCGGGGAGCTGTTTTTT

abundance: .
v_gene: TRBV28
j_gene: TRBJ2-7
d_gene: TRBD1
CDR3aa: CATKGQGSSYEQYF
CDR3nt: TGTGCCACCAAAGGACAGGGGAGCTCCTACGAGCAGTACTTC

abundance: .
v_gene: TRBV2
j_gene: TRBJ2-7
d_gene: TRBD1
CDR3aa: CATEGDRTYEQYF
CDR3nt: TGTGCCACCGAGGGGGACAGAACCTACGAGCAGTACTTC

abundance: .
v_gene: TRBV28
j_gene: TRBJ2-7
d_gene: TRBD1
CDR3aa: CASSRGQAYEQYF
CDR3nt: TGTGCCAGCAGTAGGGGACAGGCTTACGAGCAGTACTTC

abundance: .
v_gene: TRBV29-1
j_gene: TRBJ1-4
d_gene: .
CDR3aa: CSAGIVEKLFF
CDR3nt: TGCAGCGCTGGCATCGTTGAAAAACTGTTTTTT

abundance: .
v_gene: TRBV5-1
j_gene: TRBJ1-1
d_gene: .
CDR3aa: CASSLETSNTEAFF
CDR3nt: TGCGCCAGCAGCTTGGAGACATCGAACACTGAAGCTTTCTTT